This TCR beta chain originates from a study of shared clonotypes between healthy human individuals. Study-wide results and limits: Sampling involved blood alone; tissue repertoires likely differ.

Among the unsorted PBMC samples, replicate PCRs used about 280 ng DNA, roughly 30,000 T cell genomes. In the original workflow: ImmunoSEQ supplied junction-only sequences lacking quality scores, so filtering was different. Repertoires were generated with immunoSEQ multiplex PCR, while TCRdb's copy carries only in-frame clones and drops some. V, J and clone size are taken as reported in that table, and D and trimming were inferred from the DNA itself. The sample shows approximately 500,000 clones, roughly 80% of them seen only once. The V and J ends lost 6 bases and 3 bases respectively, with 6 bases between them. The length of the CDR3 is 10 residues. Germline assignment: CDR1 DFQATT and CDR2 SNEGSKA (reference sequence). This clone has more than one count but fewer than ten. As yet, its antigen is unknown. Within the sample, other DNA sequences also encode this same CDR3. The unsorted samples had some 90 million PBMCs used for genomic DNA.

The J gene is TRBJ2-7, the V gene TRBV20-1; D is ambiguous. The sample taken for sequencing was PBMCs. The clonotype comes from a woman in her forties in good health. Some clones in this sample may be carry-over from other donors' samples. The CDR3 DNA is TGCAGTGCCTTGGGCTACGAGCAGTACTTC. This encodes CSALGYEQYF.